A selection of T cell receptor beta chains follows, all from one sample in a study of T cell changes during pregnancy in multiple sclerosis. Assay: immunoSEQ multiplex PCR; the TCRdb copy retains only in-frame clones and omits some. The sample includes tens of thousands of clones, approximately 91% of them seen just once. Material: CD4+ T cells from peripheral blood mononuclear cells, obtained before pregnancy. The receptor set was obtained from a female donor with multiple sclerosis, enrolled in a pregnancy study. Each CDR3 is given with its conserved first and last residue. D genes are given only for firm matches. Size is stated for part of the rows, as once, few or many counts, or as a class when the clone is expanded.

D gene	V gene	clone size	J gene	CDR3 protein	CDR3 DNA
NA	TRBV19	NA	TRBJ2-3	CASSIHRPGSRDTQYF	TGTGCCAGTAGTATCCACAGGCCGGGCTCAAGGGATACGCAGTATTTT
TRBD1	TRBV19	NA	TRBJ2-6	CASGDRGLAGGPSGANVLTF	TGTGCCAGTGGGGACAGGGGGCTAGCGGGTGGTCCCTCTGGGGCCAACGTCCTGACTTTC
TRBD1	TRBV29-1	NA	TRBJ2-1	CSAPLVGQGYNEQFF	TGCAGCGCTCCCTTAGTGGGACAGGGCTACAATGAGCAGTTCTTC
TRBD2	TRBV9	NA	TRBJ2-7	CASSVAETSGEPRGYEQYF	TGTGCCAGCAGCGTAGCCGAGACTAGCGGGGAGCCCCGAGGCTACGAGCAGTACTTC
NA	TRBV6-5	NA	TRBJ1-1	CASSYRGGLAFLEAFF	TGTGCCAGCAGTTACCGTGGAGGCCTAGCCTTCCTTGAAGCTTTCTTT
NA	TRBV6-1	NA	TRBJ2-1	CASSPGDGSRYWQFF	TGTGCCAGCAGCCCAGGTGACGGGAGCAGATATTGGCAGTTCTTC
NA	TRBV6-5	once	TRBJ1-4	CASSYDQGTPNEKLFF	TGTGCCAGCAGTTACGATCAGGGCACGCCAAATGAAAAACTGTTTTTT
NA	TRBV15	NA	TRBJ1-2	CATSRDYRESGRYTF	TGTGCCACCAGCAGAGATTACAGGGAATCAGGCCGCTACACCTTC
TRBD1	TRBV4-1	NA	TRBJ1-2	CASSFRDRGYGYTF	TGCGCCAGCAGCTTCCGGGACAGGGGCTATGGCTACACCTTC
TRBD2	TRBV19	NA	TRBJ2-3	CASTPGGAGDTQYF	TGTGCCAGTACCCCCGGGGGGGCAGGGGATACGCAGTATTTT
NA	TRBV7-2	once	TRBJ1-2	CASSPRTGGGYTF	TGTGCCAGCAGTCCCCGGACCGGGGGTGGCTACACCTTC
NA	TRBV7-9	few	TRBJ2-7	CASSLTGKEQYF	TGTGCCAGCAGCTTGACGGGGAAGGAGCAGTACTTC
NA	TRBV5-1	NA	TRBJ2-4	CASSTGGGENIQYF	TGCGCCAGCAGCACTGGAGGGGGGGAAAACATTCAGTACTTC
NA	TRBV19	NA	TRBJ1-2	CASKGPGHTGYTF	TGTGCCAGCAAAGGACCGGGACATACAGGCTACACCTTC
NA	TRBV7-9	NA	TRBJ2-5	CASSFGALETQYF	TGTGCCAGCAGCTTTGGGGCACTAGAGACCCAGTACTTC
NA	TRBV7-2	once	TRBJ1-2	CASSLDQGKSGYTF	TGTGCCAGCAGCTTAGATCAGGGAAAGAGTGGCTACACCTTC
TRBD1	TRBV7-2	NA	TRBJ2-6	CASSLATGLRANVLTF	TGTGCCAGCAGCTTAGCGACAGGGTTAAGGGCCAACGTCCTGACTTTC
TRBD2	TRBV7-2	NA	TRBJ2-1	CASSLVGLAGNNEQFF	TGTGCCAGCAGCTTAGTGGGACTAGCGGGCAACAATGAGCAGTTCTTC
NA	TRBV10-3	NA	TRBJ2-1	CAISESVRRGDEQFF	TGTGCCATCAGTGAGTCGGTCCGGCGGGGCGATGAGCAGTTCTTC
TRBD1	TRBV25-1	once	TRBJ1-5	CASSEAGQGSYQPQHF	TGTGCCAGCAGTGAGGCGGGACAGGGAAGTTACCAGCCCCAGCATTTT
TRBD2	TRBV6-5	NA	TRBJ2-5	CASSLTSGRETQYF	TGTGCCAGCAGTCTGACTAGCGGTCGGGAGACCCAGTACTTC
NA	TRBV25-1	NA	TRBJ2-7	CASSERPGAPSYEQYF	TGTGCCAGCAGTGAACGGCCTGGGGCCCCCTCCTACGAGCAGTACTTC
NA	TRBV6-1	NA	TRBJ1-5	CASSAGGRTRYSNQPQHF	TGTGCCAGCAGTGCGGGAGGTCGGACAAGATATAGCAATCAGCCCCAGCATTTT
NA	TRBV18	NA	TRBJ2-5	CASSSLQDQETQYF	TGTGCCAGCTCTTCCTTACAGGACCAAGAGACCCAGTACTTC
TRBD1	TRBV7-3	NA	TRBJ1-2	CASSRDRVIGYTF	TGTGCCAGCAGCCGGGACAGGGTAATCGGCTACACCTTC
NA	TRBV15	NA	TRBJ1-3	CATSTGATASGNTIYF	TGTGCCACCAGCACTGGGGCCACAGCTTCTGGAAACACCATATATTTT
NA	TRBV29-1	once	TRBJ2-7	CSVLRGYEQYF	TGCAGCGTTCTCCGGGGATACGAGCAGTACTTC
NA	TRBV30	NA	TRBJ2-7	CAWSVKRGILREQYF	TGTGCCTGGAGTGTAAAAAGGGGTATACTCCGCGAGCAGTACTTC
NA	TRBV6-1	NA	TRBJ1-1	CASSVSGVNTEAFF	TGTGCCAGCAGTGTCTCAGGGGTGAACACTGAAGCTTTCTTT
TRBD2	TRBV18	NA	TRBJ2-1	CASSPSALAGVNEQFF	TGTGCCAGCTCACCAAGCGCACTAGCGGGTGTCAATGAGCAGTTCTTC
NA	TRBV9	NA	TRBJ2-2	CASSVVGGTAGELFF	TGTGCCAGCAGCGTAGTTGGGGGCACTGCCGGGGAGCTGTTTTTT
NA	TRBV27	NA	TRBJ1-5	CASSPLQGLAQHF	TGTGCCAGCAGTCCTCTCCAGGGTTTGGCCCAGCATTTT
TRBD2	TRBV7-2	NA	TRBJ2-5	CASSSLAGGETQYF	TGTGCCAGCAGCTCCCTAGCGGGGGGAGAGACCCAGTACTTC
NA	TRBV2	NA	TRBJ2-3	CASSGLDTQYF	TGTGCCAGCAGTGGACTAGATACGCAGTATTTT
TRBD1	TRBV30	NA	TRBJ2-7	CAWSGQGVSYEQYF	TGTGCCTGGAGTGGACAGGGCGTTTCCTACGAGCAGTACTTC
NA	TRBV29-1	NA	TRBJ1-2	CSVEGTPVGFSYGYTF	TGCAGCGTTGAGGGGACACCAGTGGGGTTCTCCTATGGCTACACCTTC
TRBD1	TRBV19	NA	TRBJ1-2	CASRTGQGYGYTF	TGTGCCAGTAGGACGGGACAGGGGTATGGCTACACCTTC
TRBD2	TRBV9	NA	TRBJ2-1	CASSPRGGGGYNEQFF	TGTGCCAGCAGCCCCCGGGGGGGCGGGGGTTACAATGAGCAGTTCTTC
TRBD2	TRBV5-8	NA	TRBJ2-5	CASSLAGTSTETQYF	TGTGCCAGCAGCTTGGCCGGGACTAGCACCGAGACCCAGTACTTC
TRBD2	TRBV6-5	NA	TRBJ2-7	CASTVTSGAAGEQYF	TGTGCCAGCACCGTGACTAGCGGGGCTGCGGGGGAGCAGTACTTC
NA	TRBV18	NA	TRBJ1-4	CASSTMEGEGKLFF	TGTGCCAGCTCAACCATGGAAGGGGAAGGGAAACTGTTTTTT
NA	TRBV7-9	NA	TRBJ1-3	CASKRGGGNTIYF	TGTGCCAGTAAAAGGGGAGGCGGAAACACCATATATTTT
TRBD1	TRBV15	once	TRBJ1-1	CATSRLTGHTEAFF	TGTGCCACCAGCAGATTGACAGGGCACACTGAAGCTTTCTTT
TRBD1	TRBV5-4	NA	TRBJ2-7	CASSLEGARAYEQYF	TGTGCCAGCAGCTTGGAGGGGGCTAGAGCCTACGAGCAGTACTTC
TRBD1	TRBV5-6	NA	TRBJ2-7	CASSLYRDRFSYEQYF	TGTGCCAGCAGCTTGTACAGGGACAGGTTCTCCTACGAGCAGTACTTC
NA	TRBV6-5	NA	TRBJ1-1	CASSDRSGNTEAFF	TGTGCCAGCAGCGACAGATCTGGGAACACTGAAGCTTTCTTT
NA	TRBV6-5	NA	TRBJ1-1	CASRRAQGGTEAFF	TGTGCCAGCAGGCGGGCCCAAGGGGGCACTGAAGCTTTCTTT
NA	TRBV5-1	NA	TRBJ2-5	CASSGGNPQETQYF	TGCGCCAGCAGCGGTGGCAACCCACAAGAGACCCAGTACTTC